Presented here are 5 T cell receptor beta chains from one specimen sequenced in a study of T cell repertoires in aging, cancer and after chemotherapy. TCR beta rearrangements were amplified from peripheral blood genomic DNA. A mixed TRB-A/B primer pool amplified rearranged TRB by multiplex touch-down PCR. TCRdb reanalysed the multiplex PCR reads using MiXCR and keeps one entry per CDR3 protein. The profile shows about 18,000 distinct CDR3 sequences, around half of them singletons. Sample: blood. Receptor source: a human donor in good health.

The CDR3 loop is CASSAGQGNNDEQFF. Here the CDR3 DNA reads TGTGCCAGCAGCGCAGGACAGGGGAACAATGATGAGCAGTTCTTC. The genes are TRBV7-2 and TRBJ2-1; the match to TRBD1 covers 9 bases. V lost 5 bases to trimming and J lost 8 bases; unmatched junction nucleotides: 10. This CDR3 region has 15 residues. In germline, CDR1 is SGHTA, CDR2 FQGNSA. The variable domain in full, with the rest retrieved from reference TRBV7-2 and TRBJ2-1, is GAGVSQSPSNKVTEKGKDVELRCDPISGHTALYWYRQSLGQGLEFLIYFQGNSAPDKSGLPSDRFSAERTGGSVSTLTIQRTQQEDSAVYLCASSAGQGNNDEQFFGPGTRLTVL.

The chain's CDR3 is CASSIGGVGLGEQFF. The CDR3 DNA reads TGTGCCAGTAGTATAGGGGGGGTAGGCCTGGGGGAGCAGTTCTTC. This chain connects TRBV19 to TRBJ2-1, with D perhaps TRBD2 (6 bases). Trimming cost V 1 base and J 10 bases, with 17 bases left between them. From germline, CDR1 is LNHDA and CDR2 SQIVND (reference sequence). The CDR3 runs 15 residues.

This clonotype occurred a few times. The chain has TRBV13 and TRBJ2-2, with TRBD1 as a possible D gene (6 bases). Germline-derived CDR1 and CDR2 are PRHDT and FYEKMQ (reference sequence). Trimming pared 10 bases from V and 2 bases from J, leaving 17 bases between. The CDR3 is made up of 15 amino acids. CDR3 in DNA: TGTGCCACCTCTTCGAAGGACAGCAACACCGGGGAGCTGTTTTTT. This gives the protein CATSSKDSNTGELFF.

This clonotype was seen more than once but under ten times. The chain uses TRBV6-6 and TRBJ2-6, with a tentative D call TRBD1 (6 bases). Trimming removed 8 bases from V and 1 base from J, with 9 bases in between. Germline CDR1 and CDR2: MNHNY and SVGAGI (reference sequence). CDR3 length: 14 residues. CDR3 amino acids: CASEGESGANVLTF. CDR3 DNA sequence: TGTGCCAGCGAGGGGGAATCTGGGGCCAACGTCCTGACTTTC.

This clonotype was found once. The rearrangement links TRBV6-1 to TRBJ1-5; weak D call: TRBD1 (6 bases). In germline, CDR1 is MNHNS, CDR2 SASEGT. V shed 7 bases and J shed 2 bases, with 15 bases lying between them. The CDR3 covers 15 residues. The DNA for the CDR3 is TGTGCCAGCACGTCTCGGGGGCTAGGCAATCAGCCCCAGCATTTT. It specifies CASTSRGLGNQPQHF.